This passage covers 6 T cell receptor beta chains from one sample sequenced in a study of T-cell reconstitution after alpha-beta-depleted transplantation in children (dated by TCRdb to about 2016). The treatment or condition label for this specimen denotes: allogeneic hematopoietic cell transplantation with graft depleted of TCRalphabeta T cells and CD19 B cells. Library construction relied on PCR. Sequencing relied on an Illumina HiSeq 2500. Molecular barcoding was employed in the preparation of TCR libraries, with unique molecular identifiers being used to normalize TCRbeta repertoire quantification. TCRdb redid the processing of the public reads, applying fastp at Q25 and MiXCR, and retained in-frame beta chains. Each CDR3 protein appears once, grouped with its most common genes and DNA. The sample includes approximately 200,000 distinct CDR3 sequences, with around 5.9% observed a single time. The ten most abundant clones make up roughly 4.8% of the sample.

The sequencing used PBMCs, collected before TCRalphabeta/CD19-depleted stem cell transplant. All receptors come from a girl under three years old with combined immunodeficiency, due to receive a stem cell transplant.

The sample holds many counts of this clonotype. This chain connects TRBV4-2 to TRBJ2-7, with D hard to call. This CDR3 has 15 residues. CDR1 and CDR2 from the germline V gene are LGHNA and YNFKEQ. V lost 0 bases, J lost 2 bases, and 11 bases lay in between. The CDR3 here is CASSQDFGDPYEQYF. CDR3 bases: TGTGCCAGCAGCCAAGATTTTGGCGACCCCTACGAGCAGTACTTC.

This chain joins TRBV5-5 and TRBJ2-7; D gene ambiguous. Germline values: CDR1 SGHKS, CDR2 YYEKEE (reference sequence). This CDR3 contains 13 residues. The V and J ends lost 0 bases and 0 bases respectively, with 4 bases between them. CDR3 residues: CASSLDYSYEQYF. The CDR3 bases are TGTGCCAGCAGCTTGGACTACTCCTACGAGCAGTACTTC. The variable domain in full, completed from reference TRBV5-5 and TRBJ2-7, reads DAGVTQSPTHLIKTRGQQVTLRCSPISGHKSVSWYQQVLGQGPQFIFQYYEKEERGRGNFPDRFSARQFPNYSSELNVNALLLGDSALYLCASSLDYSYEQYFGPGTRLTVT.

In this sample, this clonotype turned up a few times. The rearrangement uses TRBV2 and TRBJ1-4; 8 bases match TRBD1. CDR1 SNHLY and CDR2 FYNNEI come from the germline V gene. V lost 7 bases, J lost 8 bases, and 15 bases stayed unmatched. The length of the CDR3 is 16 residues. CDR3: CASTVGPGGVVEKLFF. As DNA, the CDR3 is TGTGCCAGCACTGTAGGACCAGGGGGCGTTGTAGAAAAACTGTTTTTT.

The chain combines TRBV7-9 with TRBJ2-3, with a weak D call TRBD2 (5 bases). The V end lost 3 bases, the J end lost 2 bases, and 15 bases lay between the germline ends. This CDR3 region has 16 residues. Germline V gene lookup returns CDR1 SEHNR and CDR2 FQNEAQ (reference sequence). DNA of the CDR3: TGTGCCAGCAGCTTTGGGCTAGCCCTAGACACAGATACGCAGTATTTT. This encodes CASSFGLALDTDTQYF. Complete variable domain (other parts from reference TRBV7-9 and TRBJ2-3): DTGVSQNPRHKITKRGQNVTFRCDPISEHNRLYWYRQTLGQGPEFLTYFQNEAQLEKSRLLSDRFSAERPKGSFSTLEIQRTEQGDSAMYLCASSFGLALDTDTQYFGPGTRLTVL.

This clonotype was seen repeatedly, ten times or more. This chain links TRBV5-8 with TRBJ1-4, with a weak D call TRBD1 (5 bases). V was shortened by 0 bases and J by 15 bases, with 12 bases between the two germline ends. Germline CDR1 and CDR2: SGHTS and YDEGEE. CDR3 length: 12 amino acids. In DNA form, the CDR3 reads TGTGCCAGCAGCTTGGCGTCAGGGAGGATGTTTTTT. Residues: CASSLASGRMFF.

This clonotype appeared many times. The gene calls are TRBV6-5 and TRBJ1-1; D unclear. The ends were cut back, 0 bases at V and 1 base at J, with 6 bases in the middle. From germline, CDR1 is MNHEY and CDR2 SVGAGI. The length of the CDR3 is 14 residues. The chain's CDR3 is CASSYSPGNTEAFF. The CDR3 nucleotides read TGTGCCAGCAGTTACTCGCCGGGGAACACTGAAGCTTTCTTT.